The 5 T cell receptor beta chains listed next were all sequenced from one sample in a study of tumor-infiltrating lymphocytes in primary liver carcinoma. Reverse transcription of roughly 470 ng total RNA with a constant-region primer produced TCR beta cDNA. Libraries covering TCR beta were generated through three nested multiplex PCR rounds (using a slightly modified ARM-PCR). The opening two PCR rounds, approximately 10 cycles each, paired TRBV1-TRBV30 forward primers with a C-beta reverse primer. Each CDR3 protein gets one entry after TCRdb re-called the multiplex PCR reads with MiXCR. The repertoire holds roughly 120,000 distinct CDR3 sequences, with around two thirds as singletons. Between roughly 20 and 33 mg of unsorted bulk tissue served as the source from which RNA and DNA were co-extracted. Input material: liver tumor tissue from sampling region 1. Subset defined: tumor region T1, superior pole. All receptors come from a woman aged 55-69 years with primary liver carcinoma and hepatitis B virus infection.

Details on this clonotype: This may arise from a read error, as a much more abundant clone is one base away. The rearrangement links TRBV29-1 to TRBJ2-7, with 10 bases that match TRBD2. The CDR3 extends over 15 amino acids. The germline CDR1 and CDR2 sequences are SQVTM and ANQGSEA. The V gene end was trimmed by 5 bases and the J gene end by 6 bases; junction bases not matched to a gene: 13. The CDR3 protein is CSVRGLADSTSEQYF. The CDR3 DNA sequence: TGCAGCGTTCGCGGACTAGCGGATTCTACGAGCGAGCAGTACTTC.

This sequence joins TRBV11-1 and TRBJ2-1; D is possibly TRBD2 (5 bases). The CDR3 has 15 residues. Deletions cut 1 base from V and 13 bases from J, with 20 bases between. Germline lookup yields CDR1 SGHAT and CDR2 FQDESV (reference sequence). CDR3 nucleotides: TGTGCCAGCAGCTTAGAGAGCGGAAGGTACAATGCACAGTTCTTC. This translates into CASSLESGRYNAQFF.

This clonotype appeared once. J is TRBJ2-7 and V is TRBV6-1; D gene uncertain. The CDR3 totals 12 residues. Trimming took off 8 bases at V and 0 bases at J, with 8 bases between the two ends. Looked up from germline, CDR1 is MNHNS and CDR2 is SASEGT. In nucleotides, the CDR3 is TGTGCCAGCGGACGGCGCTCCTACGAGCAGTACTTC. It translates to CASGRRSYEQYF.

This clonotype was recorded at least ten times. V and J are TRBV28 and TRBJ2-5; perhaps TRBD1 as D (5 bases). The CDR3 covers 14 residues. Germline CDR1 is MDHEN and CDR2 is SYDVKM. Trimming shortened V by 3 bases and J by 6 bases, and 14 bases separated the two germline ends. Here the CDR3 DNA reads TGTGCCAGCAGTTTGGGTGGGGCGGTGAAGACCCAGTACTTC. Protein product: CASSLGGAVKTQYF.

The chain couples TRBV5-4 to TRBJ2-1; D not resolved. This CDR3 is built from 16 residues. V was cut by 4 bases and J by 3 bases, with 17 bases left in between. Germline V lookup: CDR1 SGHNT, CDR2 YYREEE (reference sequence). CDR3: CASSLRIGMSYNEQFF. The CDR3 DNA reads TGTGCCAGCAGCCTGAGGATTGGGATGAGCTACAATGAGCAGTTCTTC.